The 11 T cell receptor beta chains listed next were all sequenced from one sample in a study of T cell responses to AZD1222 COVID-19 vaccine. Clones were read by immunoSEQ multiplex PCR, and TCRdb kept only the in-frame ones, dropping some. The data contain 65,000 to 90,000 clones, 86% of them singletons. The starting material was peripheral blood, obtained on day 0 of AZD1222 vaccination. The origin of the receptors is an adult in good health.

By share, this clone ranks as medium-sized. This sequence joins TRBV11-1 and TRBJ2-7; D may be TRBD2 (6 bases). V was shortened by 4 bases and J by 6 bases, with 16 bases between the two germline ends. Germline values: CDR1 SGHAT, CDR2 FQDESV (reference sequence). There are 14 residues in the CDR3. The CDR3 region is CASSSSPVGGEQYF. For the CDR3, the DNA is TGTGCCAGCAGCTCCTCCCCGGTGGGGGGCGAGCAGTACTTC.

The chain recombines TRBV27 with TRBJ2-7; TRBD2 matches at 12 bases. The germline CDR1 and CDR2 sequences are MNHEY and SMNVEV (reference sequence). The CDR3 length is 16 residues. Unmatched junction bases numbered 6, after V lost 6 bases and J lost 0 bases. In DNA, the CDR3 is TGTGCCAGCAGACGGACTAGCGGGGCACCCTCCTACGAGCAGTACTTC. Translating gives CASRRTSGAPSYEQYF.

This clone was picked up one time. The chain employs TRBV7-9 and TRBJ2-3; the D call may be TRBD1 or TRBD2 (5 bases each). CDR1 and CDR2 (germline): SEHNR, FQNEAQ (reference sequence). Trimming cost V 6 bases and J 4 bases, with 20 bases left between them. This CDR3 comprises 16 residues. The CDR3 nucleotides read TGTGCCAGCAGTTCCCGGGCTAGGGGAGACTCAGATACGCAGTATTTT. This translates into CASSSRARGDSDTQYF.

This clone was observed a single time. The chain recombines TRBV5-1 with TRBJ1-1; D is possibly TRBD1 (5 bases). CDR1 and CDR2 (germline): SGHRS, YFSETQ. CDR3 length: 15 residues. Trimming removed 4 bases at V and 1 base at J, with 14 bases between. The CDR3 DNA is TGCGCCAGCAGCGGGGGGTCTTTAGGGAACACTGAAGCTTTCTTT. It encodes CASSGGSLGNTEAFF.

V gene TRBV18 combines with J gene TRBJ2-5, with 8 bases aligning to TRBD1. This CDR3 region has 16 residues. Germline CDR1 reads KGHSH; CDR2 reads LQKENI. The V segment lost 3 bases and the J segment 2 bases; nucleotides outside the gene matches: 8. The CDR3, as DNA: TGTGCCAGCTCACCTAAAACGGACAGGGCGCAAGAGACCCAGTACTTC. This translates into CASSPKTDRAQETQYF.

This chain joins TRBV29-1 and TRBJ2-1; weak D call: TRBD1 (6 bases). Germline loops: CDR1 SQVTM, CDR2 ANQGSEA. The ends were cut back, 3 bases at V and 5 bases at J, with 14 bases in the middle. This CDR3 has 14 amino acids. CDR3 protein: CSVDAQGIDNEQFF. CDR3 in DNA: TGCAGCGTTGATGCGCAGGGGATAGACAATGAGCAGTTCTTC.

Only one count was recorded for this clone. The CDR3 bases are TGTGCCAGCAGCTTAGACAGGGGGCCTGGAAACACCATATATTTT. This gives the protein CASSLDRGPGNTIYF. The chain combines TRBV7-8 with TRBJ1-3, with 9 bases aligning to TRBD1. J gave up 2 bases and V 1 base, and 0 bases lay outside the gene matches. The CDR3 sequence is 15 residues long. Germline V gives CDR1 SGHVS, CDR2 FQNEAQ.

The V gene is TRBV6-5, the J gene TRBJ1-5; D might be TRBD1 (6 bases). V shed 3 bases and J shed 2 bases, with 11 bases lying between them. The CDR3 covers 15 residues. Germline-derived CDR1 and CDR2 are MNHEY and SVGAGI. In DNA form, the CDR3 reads TGTGCCAGCAGTTATTCAGGGGTGGGCAATCAGCCCCAGCATTTT. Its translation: CASSYSGVGNQPQHF.

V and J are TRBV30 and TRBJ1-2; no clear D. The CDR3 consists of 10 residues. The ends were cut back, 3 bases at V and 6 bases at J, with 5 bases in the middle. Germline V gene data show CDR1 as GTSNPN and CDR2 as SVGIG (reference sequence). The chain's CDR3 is CAWRKNGYTF. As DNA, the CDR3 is TGTGCCTGGAGAAAGAATGGCTACACCTTC.

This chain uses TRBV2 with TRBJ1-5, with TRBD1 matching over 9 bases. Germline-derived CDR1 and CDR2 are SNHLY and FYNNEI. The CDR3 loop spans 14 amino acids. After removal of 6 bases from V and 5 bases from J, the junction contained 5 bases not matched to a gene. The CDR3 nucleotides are TGTGCCAGCAGAACAGGGGGCGCATATCAGCCCCAGCATTTT. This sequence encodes CASRTGGAYQPQHF.

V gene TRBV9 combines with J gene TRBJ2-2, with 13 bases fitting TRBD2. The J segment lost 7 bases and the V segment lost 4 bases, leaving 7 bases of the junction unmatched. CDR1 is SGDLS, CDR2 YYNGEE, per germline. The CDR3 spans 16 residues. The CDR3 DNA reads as TGTGCCAGCAGCCCCGGGACTAGCGGGATCGTCGGGGAGCTGTTTTTT. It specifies CASSPGTSGIVGELFF.